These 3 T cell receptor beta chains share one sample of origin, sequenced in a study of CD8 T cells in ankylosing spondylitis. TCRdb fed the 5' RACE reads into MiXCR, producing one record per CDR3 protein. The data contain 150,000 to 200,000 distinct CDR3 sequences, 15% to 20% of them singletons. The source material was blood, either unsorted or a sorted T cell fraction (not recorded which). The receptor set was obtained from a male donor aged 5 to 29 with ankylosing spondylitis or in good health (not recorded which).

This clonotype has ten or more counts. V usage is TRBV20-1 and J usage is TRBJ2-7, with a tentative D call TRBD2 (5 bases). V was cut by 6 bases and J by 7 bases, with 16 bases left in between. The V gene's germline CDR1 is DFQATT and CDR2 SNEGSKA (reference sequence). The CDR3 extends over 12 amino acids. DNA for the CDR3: TGCAGTGCCCAGAAGATCTCGGGGGAGCAGTACTTC. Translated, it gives CSAQKISGEQYF.

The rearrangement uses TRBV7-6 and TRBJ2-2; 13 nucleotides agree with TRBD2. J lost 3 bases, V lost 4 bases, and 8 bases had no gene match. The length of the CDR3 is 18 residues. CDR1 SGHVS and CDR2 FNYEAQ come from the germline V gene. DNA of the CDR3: TGTGCCAGCAGCTGGACTAGCGGGAGAAGGGGGTACACCGGGGAGCTGTTTTTT. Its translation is CASSWTSGRRGYTGELFF.

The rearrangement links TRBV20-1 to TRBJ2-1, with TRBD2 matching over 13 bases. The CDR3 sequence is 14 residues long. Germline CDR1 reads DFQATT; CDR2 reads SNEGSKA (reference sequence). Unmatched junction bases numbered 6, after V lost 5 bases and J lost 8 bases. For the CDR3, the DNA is TGCAGTGCTCCTGGACTAGCGGGAGTAGATGAGCAGTTCTTC. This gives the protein CSAPGLAGVDEQFF.